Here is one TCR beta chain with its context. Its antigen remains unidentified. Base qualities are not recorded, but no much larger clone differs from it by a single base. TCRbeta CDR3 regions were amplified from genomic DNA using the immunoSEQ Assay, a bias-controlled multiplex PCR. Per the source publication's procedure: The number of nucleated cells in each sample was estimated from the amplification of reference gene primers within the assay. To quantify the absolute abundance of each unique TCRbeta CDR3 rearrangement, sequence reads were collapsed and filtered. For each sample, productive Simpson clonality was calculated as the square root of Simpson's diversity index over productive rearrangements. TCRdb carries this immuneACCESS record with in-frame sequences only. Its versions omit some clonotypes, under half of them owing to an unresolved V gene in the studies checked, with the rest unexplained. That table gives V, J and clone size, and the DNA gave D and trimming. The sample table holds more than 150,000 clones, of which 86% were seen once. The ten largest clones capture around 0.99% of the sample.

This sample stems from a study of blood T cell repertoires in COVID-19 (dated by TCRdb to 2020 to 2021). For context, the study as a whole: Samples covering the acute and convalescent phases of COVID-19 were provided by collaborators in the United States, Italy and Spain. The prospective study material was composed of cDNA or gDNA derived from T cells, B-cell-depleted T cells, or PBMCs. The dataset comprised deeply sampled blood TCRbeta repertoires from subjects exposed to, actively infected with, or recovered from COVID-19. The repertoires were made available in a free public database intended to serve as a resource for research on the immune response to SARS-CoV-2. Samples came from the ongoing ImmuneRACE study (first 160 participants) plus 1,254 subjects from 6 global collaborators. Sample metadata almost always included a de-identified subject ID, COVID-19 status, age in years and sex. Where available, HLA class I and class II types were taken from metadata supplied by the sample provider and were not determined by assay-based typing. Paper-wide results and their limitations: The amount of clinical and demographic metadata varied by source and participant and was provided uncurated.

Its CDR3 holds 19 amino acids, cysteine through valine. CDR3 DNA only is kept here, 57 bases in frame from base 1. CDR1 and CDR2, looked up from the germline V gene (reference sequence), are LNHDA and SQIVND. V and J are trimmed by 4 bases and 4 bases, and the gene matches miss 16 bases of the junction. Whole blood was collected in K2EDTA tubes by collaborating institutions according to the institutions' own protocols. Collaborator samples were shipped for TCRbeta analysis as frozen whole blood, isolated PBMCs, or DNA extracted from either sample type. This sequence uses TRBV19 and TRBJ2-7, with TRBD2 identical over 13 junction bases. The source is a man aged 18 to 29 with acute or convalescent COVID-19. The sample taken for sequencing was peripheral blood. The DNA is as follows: TGTGCCAGTAGTACCGGACTAGCGGGGGCCCAACAAAGTTTGTACGAGCAGTACGTC. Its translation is CASSTGLAGAQQSLYEQYV.